The rows below give T cell receptor beta chains drawn from one sample of a study of memory CD4+ T cells and cytomegalovirus serostatus. Method: immunoSEQ multiplex PCR; TCRdb's copy keeps in-frame clones and lacks some. The sample consists of fewer than 40,000 clones, about 80% of them appearing once. Sequences were obtained from memory CD4+ T cells from blood. These receptors were obtained from an adult in good health and CMV-seropositive. The CDR3 runs from the conserved cysteine through the conserved F or W. The order of the fields is V gene, J gene, CDR3 length, D gene, clone size, CDR3 protein, CDR3 DNA. A D gene is named only where the DNA matches it firmly. The size of a clone is reported for some rows only, either as once, few or many, or as a class for expanded clones.

v_gene: TRBV9
j_gene: TRBJ1-2
len: 14
d_gene: .
abundance: .
CDR3aa: CASSQAGLSYGYTF
CDR3nt: TGTGCCAGCAGCCAGGCCGGACTTTCCTATGGCTACACCTTC

v_gene: TRBV7-9
j_gene: TRBJ2-7
len: 15
d_gene: TRBD1
abundance: .
CDR3aa: CASTGRTGHESEQYF
CDR3nt: TGTGCCAGCACCGGGCGGACAGGGCATGAATCCGAGCAGTACTTC

v_gene: TRBV5-4
j_gene: TRBJ1-1
len: 15
d_gene: .
abundance: .
CDR3aa: CASSVLTTMNTEAFF
CDR3nt: TGTGCCAGCAGCGTTTTAACCACCATGAACACTGAAGCTTTCTTT

v_gene: TRBV25-1
j_gene: TRBJ1-1
len: 11
d_gene: .
abundance: once
CDR3aa: CASIRNTEAFF
CDR3nt: TGTGCCAGCATCAGGAACACTGAAGCTTTCTTT

v_gene: TRBV11-3
j_gene: TRBJ2-1
len: 13
d_gene: .
abundance: .
CDR3aa: CASSLVAGNEQFF
CDR3nt: TGTGCCAGCAGCTTAGTGGCGGGGAATGAGCAGTTCTTC

v_gene: TRBV9
j_gene: TRBJ1-2
len: 14
d_gene: .
abundance: .
CDR3aa: CASSVAMEDYGYTF
CDR3nt: TGTGCCAGCAGCGTAGCCATGGAGGACTATGGCTACACCTTC

v_gene: TRBV4-1
j_gene: TRBJ2-2
len: 16
d_gene: .
abundance: few
CDR3aa: CASSQLTGHNTGELFF
CDR3nt: TGCGCCAGCAGCCAACTCACCGGACACAACACCGGGGAGCTGTTTTTT

v_gene: TRBV7-2
j_gene: TRBJ2-2
len: 16
d_gene: .
abundance: few
CDR3aa: CASSLGLAATAGELFF
CDR3nt: TGTGCCAGCAGCTTAGGTCTAGCCGCGACCGCCGGGGAGCTGTTTTTT

v_gene: TRBV7-3
j_gene: TRBJ1-2
len: 13
d_gene: .
abundance: .
CDR3aa: CASSLTGFDGYTF
CDR3nt: TGTGCCAGCAGCTTAACGGGTTTCGATGGCTACACCTTC

v_gene: TRBV5-6
j_gene: TRBJ2-7
len: 14
d_gene: TRBD1
abundance: .
CDR3aa: CASSRGQGSYEQYF
CDR3nt: TGTGCCAGCAGCCGGGGACAGGGCTCCTACGAGCAGTACTTC

v_gene: TRBV7-2
j_gene: TRBJ1-1
len: 13
d_gene: TRBD1
abundance: .
CDR3aa: CASSLDRTGEAFF
CDR3nt: TGTGCCAGCAGCTTAGATAGGACAGGGGAAGCTTTCTTT

v_gene: TRBV19
j_gene: TRBJ2-3
len: 14
d_gene: TRBD1
abundance: .
CDR3aa: CASSRQGSTDTQYF
CDR3nt: TGTGCCAGTAGTAGACAGGGAAGTACAGATACGCAGTATTTT

v_gene: TRBV7-2
j_gene: TRBJ2-7
len: 14
d_gene: .
abundance: .
CDR3aa: CASSTLDYPYEQYF
CDR3nt: TGTGCCAGCAGCACACTAGACTACCCCTACGAGCAGTACTTC

v_gene: TRBV11-3
j_gene: TRBJ1-1
len: 14
d_gene: .
abundance: .
CDR3aa: CASSLGRQDTEAFF
CDR3nt: TGTGCCAGCAGCCTCGGGAGGCAGGACACTGAAGCTTTCTTT

v_gene: TRBV28
j_gene: TRBJ1-4
len: 15
d_gene: .
abundance: .
CDR3aa: CASSSDSATNEKLFF
CDR3nt: TGTGCCAGCAGTTCCGACAGTGCAACTAATGAAAAACTGTTTTTT

v_gene: TRBV29-1
j_gene: TRBJ2-3
len: 14
d_gene: TRBD2
abundance: .
CDR3aa: CSVAGLAGGHTQYF
CDR3nt: TGCAGCGTTGCAGGACTAGCGGGGGGACATACGCAGTATTTT

v_gene: TRBV4-3
j_gene: TRBJ1-1
len: 15
d_gene: TRBD1
abundance: .
CDR3aa: CASSQDAGGKTEAFF
CDR3nt: TGCGCCAGCAGCCAAGACGCAGGGGGAAAAACTGAAGCTTTCTTT

v_gene: TRBV7-3
j_gene: TRBJ2-1
len: 15
d_gene: .
abundance: .
CDR3aa: CASSLRSGRNGEQFF
CDR3nt: TGTGCCAGCAGCTTAAGAAGTGGTCGGAACGGTGAGCAGTTCTTC

v_gene: TRBV11-2
j_gene: TRBJ2-6
len: 17
d_gene: .
abundance: .
CDR3aa: CASSPDRRGSGANVLTF
CDR3nt: TGTGCCAGCAGTCCTGACCGCCGGGGCTCTGGGGCCAACGTCCTGACTTTC

v_gene: TRBV2
j_gene: TRBJ1-1
len: 13
d_gene: .
abundance: few
CDR3aa: CASSSVENTEAFF
CDR3nt: TGTGCCAGCAGTAGTGTTGAGAACACTGAAGCTTTCTTT

v_gene: TRBV19
j_gene: TRBJ2-5
len: 15
d_gene: TRBD1
abundance: .
CDR3aa: CASSDQGQGRETQYF
CDR3nt: TGTGCCAGTAGCGATCAGGGACAGGGGAGGGAGACCCAGTACTTC

v_gene: TRBV6-5
j_gene: TRBJ1-4
len: 14
d_gene: .
abundance: .
CDR3aa: CASSPGFRNEKLFF
CDR3nt: TGTGCCAGCAGTCCCGGGTTTCGTAATGAAAAACTGTTTTTT

v_gene: TRBV9
j_gene: TRBJ1-5
len: 15
d_gene: TRBD1
abundance: .
CDR3aa: CASSPEGQAGQPQHF
CDR3nt: TGTGCCAGCAGCCCCGAGGGACAGGCCGGTCAGCCCCAGCATTTT

v_gene: TRBV29-1
j_gene: TRBJ1-1
len: 13
d_gene: .
abundance: .
CDR3aa: CSAVGAGEGEAFF
CDR3nt: TGCAGCGCCGTTGGAGCCGGGGAGGGTGAAGCTTTCTTT

v_gene: TRBV27
j_gene: TRBJ1-6
len: 14
d_gene: .
abundance: .
CDR3aa: CASKVVAVNSPLHF
CDR3nt: TGTGCCAGCAAGGTAGTGGCAGTTAATTCACCCCTCCACTTT

v_gene: TRBV5-8
j_gene: TRBJ2-1
len: 16
d_gene: TRBD2
abundance: .
CDR3aa: CASSKTSGGFYNEQFF
CDR3nt: TGTGCCAGCAGCAAGACTAGCGGGGGTTTCTACAATGAGCAGTTCTTC

v_gene: TRBV4-1
j_gene: TRBJ1-5
len: 16
d_gene: .
abundance: .
CDR3aa: CASSQDWAGVGQPQHF
CDR3nt: TGCGCCAGCAGCCAAGATTGGGCAGGGGTTGGTCAGCCCCAGCATTTT

v_gene: TRBV11-1
j_gene: TRBJ1-2
len: 13
d_gene: TRBD1
abundance: .
CDR3aa: CASSQDRDYGYTF
CDR3nt: TGTGCCAGCAGCCAGGACAGGGACTATGGCTACACCTTC

v_gene: TRBV4-2
j_gene: TRBJ2-5
len: 14
d_gene: TRBD2
abundance: .
CDR3aa: CASSRGTSSETQYF
CDR3nt: TGTGCCAGCAGCCGTGGGACTAGTTCGGAGACCCAGTACTTC

v_gene: TRBV5-4
j_gene: TRBJ2-5
len: 16
d_gene: .
abundance: .
CDR3aa: CASTQRGAGGRETQYF
CDR3nt: TGTGCCAGCACCCAGAGGGGGGCAGGAGGGCGAGAGACCCAGTACTTC

v_gene: TRBV9
j_gene: TRBJ2-2
len: 17
d_gene: TRBD2
abundance: once
CDR3aa: CASSVGDFSGRPGELFF
CDR3nt: TGTGCCAGCAGCGTTGGGGATTTTAGCGGGAGACCCGGGGAGCTGTTTTTT

v_gene: TRBV5-5
j_gene: TRBJ2-7
len: 14
d_gene: .
abundance: few
CDR3aa: CASSYYTVRGEQYF
CDR3nt: TGTGCCAGCAGCTATTATACTGTTCGAGGCGAGCAGTACTTC

v_gene: TRBV5-6
j_gene: TRBJ2-7
len: 15
d_gene: TRBD2
abundance: .
CDR3aa: CASSHTSGGTYEQYF
CDR3nt: TGTGCCAGCAGTCACACGTCGGGGGGGACCTACGAGCAGTACTTC

v_gene: TRBV7-4
j_gene: TRBJ1-5
len: 14
d_gene: .
abundance: .
CDR3aa: CASSLHLRSQPQHF
CDR3nt: TGTGCCAGCAGCTTACACCTTAGATCTCAGCCCCAGCATTTT

v_gene: TRBV7-2
j_gene: TRBJ2-5
len: 14
d_gene: .
abundance: once
CDR3aa: CASSPGTYGETQYF
CDR3nt: TGTGCCAGCAGCCCCGGGACCTACGGAGAGACCCAGTACTTC

v_gene: TRBV18
j_gene: TRBJ2-5
len: 15
d_gene: TRBD2
abundance: .
CDR3aa: CASSPQAGIQETQYF
CDR3nt: TGTGCCAGCTCACCCCAAGCGGGGATCCAAGAGACCCAGTACTTC

v_gene: TRBV27
j_gene: TRBJ1-3
len: 15
d_gene: TRBD1
abundance: .
CDR3aa: CASSRGQGSGNTIYF
CDR3nt: TGTGCCAGCAGTCGCGGACAGGGCTCTGGAAACACCATATATTTT

v_gene: TRBV7-2
j_gene: TRBJ1-2
len: 17
d_gene: TRBD1
abundance: .
CDR3aa: CASSLATGQAMSMGYTF
CDR3nt: TGTGCCAGCAGCTTAGCGACGGGACAGGCAATGAGTATGGGCTACACCTTC

v_gene: TRBV4-1
j_gene: TRBJ1-1
len: 14
d_gene: .
abundance: few
CDR3aa: CASSQPTGNAEAFF
CDR3nt: TGCGCCAGCAGCCAGCCGACAGGAAACGCTGAAGCTTTCTTT

v_gene: TRBV7-2
j_gene: TRBJ1-6
len: 16
d_gene: TRBD1
abundance: .
CDR3aa: CASSLLMDRGRSPLHF
CDR3nt: TGTGCCAGCAGCTTACTCATGGACAGGGGTCGATCACCCCTCCACTTT

v_gene: TRBV11-2
j_gene: TRBJ1-1
len: 13
d_gene: .
abundance: few
CDR3aa: CASSTETGTEAFF
CDR3nt: TGTGCCAGCAGCACAGAAACGGGCACTGAAGCTTTCTTT

v_gene: TRBV9
j_gene: TRBJ1-6
len: 14
d_gene: .
abundance: .
CDR3aa: CASSAGQFNSPLHF
CDR3nt: TGTGCCAGCAGCGCCGGACAGTTTAATTCACCCCTCCACTTT

v_gene: TRBV29-1
j_gene: TRBJ1-5
len: 13
d_gene: .
abundance: once
CDR3aa: CSVGGGRNQPQHF
CDR3nt: TGCAGCGTTGGGGGGGGTCGAAATCAGCCCCAGCATTTT

v_gene: TRBV25-1
j_gene: TRBJ2-2
len: 16
d_gene: .
abundance: .
CDR3aa: CASSESRGILTGELFF
CDR3nt: TGTGCCAGCAGTGAATCCCGGGGGATTTTGACCGGGGAGCTGTTTTTT

v_gene: TRBV6-5
j_gene: TRBJ1-5
len: 15
d_gene: .
abundance: .
CDR3aa: CASRTGRNSNQPQHF
CDR3nt: TGTGCCAGCAGGACAGGAAGGAATAGCAATCAGCCCCAGCATTTT

v_gene: TRBV4-3
j_gene: TRBJ2-7
len: 15
d_gene: TRBD1
abundance: .
CDR3aa: CASSQDRQGKYEQYF
CDR3nt: TGCGCCAGCAGCCAAGATCGACAGGGCAAGTACGAGCAGTACTTC

v_gene: TRBV7-3
j_gene: TRBJ2-5
len: 14
d_gene: .
abundance: .
CDR3aa: CASSLGGWQETQYF
CDR3nt: TGTGCCAGCAGCTTAGGGGGCTGGCAAGAGACCCAGTACTTC

v_gene: TRBV11-2
j_gene: TRBJ1-4
len: 17
d_gene: .
abundance: few
CDR3aa: CASSPIKGRPEDVKLFF
CDR3nt: TGTGCCAGCAGCCCTATTAAGGGTAGGCCCGAGGATGTAAAACTGTTTTTT